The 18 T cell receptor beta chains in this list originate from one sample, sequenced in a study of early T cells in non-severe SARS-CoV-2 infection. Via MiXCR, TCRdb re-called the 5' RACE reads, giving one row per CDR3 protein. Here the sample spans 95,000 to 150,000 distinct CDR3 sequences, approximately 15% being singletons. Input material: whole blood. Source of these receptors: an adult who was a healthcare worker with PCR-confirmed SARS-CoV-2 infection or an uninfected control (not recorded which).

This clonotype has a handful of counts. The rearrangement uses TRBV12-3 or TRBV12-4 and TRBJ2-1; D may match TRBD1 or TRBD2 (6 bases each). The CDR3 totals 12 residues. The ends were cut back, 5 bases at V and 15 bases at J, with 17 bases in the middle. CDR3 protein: CASSVARGPSFF. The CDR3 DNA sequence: TGTGCCAGCAGTGTCGCTCGGGGGCCGTCGTTCTTC.

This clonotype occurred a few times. The CDR3, as DNA: TGTGCCAGCAGTAGCGCGGGGGCCGATCAGCCCCAGCATTTT. Protein: CASSSAGADQPQHF. The chain couples TRBV28 to TRBJ1-5, with a weak D call TRBD1 (6 bases). With 5 bases removed from V and 5 bases from J, the gap between germline ends came to 13 bases. The germline gives CDR1 MDHEN, CDR2 SYDVKM. CDR3 length equals 14 residues.

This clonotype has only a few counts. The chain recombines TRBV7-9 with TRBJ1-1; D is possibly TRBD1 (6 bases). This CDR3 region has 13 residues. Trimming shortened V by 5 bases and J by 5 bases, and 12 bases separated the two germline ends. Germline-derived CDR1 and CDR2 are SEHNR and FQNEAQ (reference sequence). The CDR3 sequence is CASSPGARTEAFF. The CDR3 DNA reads TGTGCCAGCAGCCCAGGGGCGCGAACTGAAGCTTTCTTT.

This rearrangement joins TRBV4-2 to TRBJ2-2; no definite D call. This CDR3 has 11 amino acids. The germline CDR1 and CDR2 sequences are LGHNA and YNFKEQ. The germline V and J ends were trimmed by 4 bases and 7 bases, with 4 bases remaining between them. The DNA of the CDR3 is TGTGCCAGCAGCCGGAACGGGGAGCTGTTTTTT. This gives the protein CASSRNGELFF.

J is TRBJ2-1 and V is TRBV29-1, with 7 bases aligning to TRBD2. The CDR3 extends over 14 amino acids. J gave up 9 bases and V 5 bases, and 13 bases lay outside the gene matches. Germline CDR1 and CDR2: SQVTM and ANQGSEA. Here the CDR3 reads CSVIVVSREGEQFF. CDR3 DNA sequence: TGCAGCGTTATAGTAGTGAGCAGGGAGGGTGAGCAGTTCTTC.

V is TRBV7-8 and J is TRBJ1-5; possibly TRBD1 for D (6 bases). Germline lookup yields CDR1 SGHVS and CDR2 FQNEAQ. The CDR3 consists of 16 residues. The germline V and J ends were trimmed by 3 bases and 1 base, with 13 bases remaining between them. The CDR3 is CASSLVSRGSNQPQHF. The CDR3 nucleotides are TGTGCCAGCAGCTTGGTTTCCAGGGGAAGCAATCAGCCCCAGCATTTT.

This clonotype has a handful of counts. The CDR3 sequence is CSAARTAEKLFF. CDR3 in DNA: TGCAGTGCTGCCCGAACGGCGGAAAAACTGTTTTTT. This chain links TRBV20-1 with TRBJ1-4; no firm D call. Trimming took 5 bases from V and 8 from J, leaving 12 bases between them. The length of the CDR3 is 12 residues. Germline CDR1 and CDR2: DFQATT and SNEGSKA (reference sequence).

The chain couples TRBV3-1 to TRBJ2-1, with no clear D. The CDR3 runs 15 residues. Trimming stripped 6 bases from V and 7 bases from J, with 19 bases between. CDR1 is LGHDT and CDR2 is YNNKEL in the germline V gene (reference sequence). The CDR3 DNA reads TGTGCCAGCAGTCACGGAAGGGTGGGTAGGAATGAGCAGTTCTTC. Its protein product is CASSHGRVGRNEQFF.

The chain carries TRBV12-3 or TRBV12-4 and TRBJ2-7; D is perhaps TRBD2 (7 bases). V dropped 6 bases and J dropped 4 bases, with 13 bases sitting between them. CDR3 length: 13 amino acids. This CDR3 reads CASRRGGSYEQYF. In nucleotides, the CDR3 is TGTGCCAGCAGGAGGGGGGGCTCGTACGAGCAGTACTTC.

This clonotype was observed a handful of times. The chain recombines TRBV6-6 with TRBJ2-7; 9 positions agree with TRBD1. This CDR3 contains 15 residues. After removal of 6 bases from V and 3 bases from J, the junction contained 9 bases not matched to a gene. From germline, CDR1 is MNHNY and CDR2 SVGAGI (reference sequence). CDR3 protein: CASSSRSDRGYEQYF. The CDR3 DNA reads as TGTGCCAGCAGCTCTCGCTCGGACAGGGGCTACGAGCAGTACTTC.

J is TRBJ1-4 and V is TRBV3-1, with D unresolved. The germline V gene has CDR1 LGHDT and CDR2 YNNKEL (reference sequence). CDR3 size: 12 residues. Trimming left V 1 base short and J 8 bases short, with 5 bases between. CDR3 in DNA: TGTGCCAGCAGCCAAGGTAGAGAAAAACTGTTTTTT. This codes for CASSQGREKLFF.

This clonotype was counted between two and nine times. The CDR3 DNA is TGCGCCAGCACCGCAGGGGACTTACTCTCTGGAAACACCATATATTTT. Amino acids: CASTAGDLLSGNTIYF. The genes are TRBV5-1 and TRBJ1-3; a weak D match, TRBD1 (6 bases). CDR3 size: 16 residues. V dropped 6 bases and J dropped 0 bases, with 16 bases sitting between them. CDR1 SGHRS and CDR2 YFSETQ come from the germline V gene.

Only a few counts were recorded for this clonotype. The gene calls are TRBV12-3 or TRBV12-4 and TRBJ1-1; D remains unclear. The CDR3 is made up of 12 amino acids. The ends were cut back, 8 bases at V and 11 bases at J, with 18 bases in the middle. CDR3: CASLKVGDRAFF. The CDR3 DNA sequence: TGTGCCAGCCTCAAGGTTGGGGATCGGGCTTTCTTT.

DNA for the CDR3: TGTGCCAGCAGCCTAGGCATCGGACAGACTAACACAGATACGCAGTATTTT. It translates to CASSLGIGQTNTDTQYF. J is TRBJ2-3 and V is TRBV7-9; perhaps TRBD1 as D (6 bases). CDR3 length: 17 residues. The V end was cut by 5 bases, the J end by 2 bases, with 20 bases between. Germline lookup yields CDR1 SEHNR and CDR2 FQNEAQ (reference sequence).

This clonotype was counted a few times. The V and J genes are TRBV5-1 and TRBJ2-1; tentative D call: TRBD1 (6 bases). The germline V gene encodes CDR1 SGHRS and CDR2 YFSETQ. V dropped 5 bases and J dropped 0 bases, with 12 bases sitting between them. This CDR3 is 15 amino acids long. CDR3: CASSEQGSSYNEQFF. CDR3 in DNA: TGCGCCAGCAGTGAACAGGGAAGCTCCTACAATGAGCAGTTCTTC.

CDR3: CSASERPGPGGYTF. CDR3 sequence (DNA): TGCAGTGCTAGTGAAAGGCCGGGGCCGGGTGGCTACACCTTC. The chain is built from TRBV20-1 and TRBJ1-2, with a possible D match to TRBD1 (5 bases). The CDR3 is made up of 14 amino acids. Per the germline V gene, CDR1 is DFQATT and CDR2 is SNEGSKA (reference sequence). V was cut by 3 bases and J by 7 bases, with 18 bases left in between.

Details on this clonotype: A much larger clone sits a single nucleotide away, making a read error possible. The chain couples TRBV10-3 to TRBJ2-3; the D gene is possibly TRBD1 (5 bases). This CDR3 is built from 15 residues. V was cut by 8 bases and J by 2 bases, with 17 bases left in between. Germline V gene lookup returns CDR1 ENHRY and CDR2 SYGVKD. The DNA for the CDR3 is TGTGCCATCTGTAAAAACAGGAACCCCACAGATACGCAGTATTTT. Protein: CAICKNRNPTDTQYF.

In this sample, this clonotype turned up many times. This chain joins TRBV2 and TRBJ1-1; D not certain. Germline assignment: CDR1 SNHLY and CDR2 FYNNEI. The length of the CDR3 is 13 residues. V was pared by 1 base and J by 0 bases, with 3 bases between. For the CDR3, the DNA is TGTGCCAGCAGTGAAGGAGTGAACACTGAAGCTTTCTTT. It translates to CASSEGVNTEAFF.